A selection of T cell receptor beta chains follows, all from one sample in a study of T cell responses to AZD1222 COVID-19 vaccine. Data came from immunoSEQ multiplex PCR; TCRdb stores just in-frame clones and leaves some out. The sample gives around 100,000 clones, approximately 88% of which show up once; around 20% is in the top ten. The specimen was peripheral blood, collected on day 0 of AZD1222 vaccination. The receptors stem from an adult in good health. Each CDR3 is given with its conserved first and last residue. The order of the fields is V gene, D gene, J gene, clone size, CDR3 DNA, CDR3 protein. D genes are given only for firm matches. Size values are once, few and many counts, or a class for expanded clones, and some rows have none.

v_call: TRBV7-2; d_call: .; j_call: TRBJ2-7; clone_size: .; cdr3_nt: TGTGCCAGCAGCTTAATTTCCCGCAAACGTAGCTACGAGCAGTACTTC; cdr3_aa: CASSLISRKRSYEQYF
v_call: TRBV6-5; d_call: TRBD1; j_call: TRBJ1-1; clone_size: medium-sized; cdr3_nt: TGTGCCAGCAGTTGGGGGACAGACACTGAAGCTTTCTTT; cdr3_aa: CASSWGTDTEAFF
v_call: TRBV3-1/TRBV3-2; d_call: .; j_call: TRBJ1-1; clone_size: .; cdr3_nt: TGTGCCAGCAGCCACCCAAGGGACATGAACACTGAAGCTTTCTTT; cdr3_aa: CASSHPRDMNTEAFF
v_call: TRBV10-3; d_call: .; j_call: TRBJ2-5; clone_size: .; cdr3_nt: TGTGCCATCAGTGAGTCGAGGGAAGAGACCCAGTACTTC; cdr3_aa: CAISESREETQYF
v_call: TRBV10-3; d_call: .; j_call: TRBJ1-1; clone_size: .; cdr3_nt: TGTGCCATCAGTGGGGGGGCAGTGAACACTGAAGCTTTCTTT; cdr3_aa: CAISGGAVNTEAFF
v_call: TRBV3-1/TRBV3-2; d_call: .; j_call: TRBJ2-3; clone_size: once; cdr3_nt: TGTGCCAGCAGCGTCGGGAGCCCTGGGGGTACGCAGTATTTT; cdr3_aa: CASSVGSPGGTQYF
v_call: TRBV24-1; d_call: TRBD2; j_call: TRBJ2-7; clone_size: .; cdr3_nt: TGTGCCACCAGTGATCCGGAGACTAGCGGGAGTTACGAGCAGTACTTC; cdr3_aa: CATSDPETSGSYEQYF
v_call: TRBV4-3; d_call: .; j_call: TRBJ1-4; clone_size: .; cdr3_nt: TGCGCCAGCAGCCAAAATAGGGGGGATAATGAAAAACTGTTTTTT; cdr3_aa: CASSQNRGDNEKLFF
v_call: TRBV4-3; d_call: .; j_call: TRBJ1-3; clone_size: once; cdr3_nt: TGCGCCAGCAGCCAAGCTTTGGGGCTCTCTGGAAACACCATATATTTT; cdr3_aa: CASSQALGLSGNTIYF
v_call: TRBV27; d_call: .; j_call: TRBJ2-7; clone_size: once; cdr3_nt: TGTGCCAGCAGTCTGGACGGTCCCTACGAGCAGTACTTC; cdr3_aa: CASSLDGPYEQYF
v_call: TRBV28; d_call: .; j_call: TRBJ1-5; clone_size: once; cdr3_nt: TGTGCCAGCAGTTCCCGGCAGCCCCAGCATTTT; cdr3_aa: CASSSRQPQHF
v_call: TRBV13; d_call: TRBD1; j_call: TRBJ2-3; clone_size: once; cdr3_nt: TGTGCCAGCAGCTCCTCCGACAGGGGGCCGACAGATACGCAGTATTTT; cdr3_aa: CASSSSDRGPTDTQYF
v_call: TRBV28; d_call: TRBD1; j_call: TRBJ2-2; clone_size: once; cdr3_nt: TGTGCCAGCACAGGGGGTTCGAACACCGGGGAGCTGTTTTTT; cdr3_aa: CASTGGSNTGELFF
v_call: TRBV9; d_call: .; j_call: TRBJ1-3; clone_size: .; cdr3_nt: TGTGCCAGCAGCGTAGGCGACCCCCTCAACACCATATATTTT; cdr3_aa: CASSVGDPLNTIYF
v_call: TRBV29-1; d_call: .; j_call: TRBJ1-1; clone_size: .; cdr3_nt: TGCAGCGTTGAAAGGCAGGGGTACACTGAAGCTTTCTTT; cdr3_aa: CSVERQGYTEAFF
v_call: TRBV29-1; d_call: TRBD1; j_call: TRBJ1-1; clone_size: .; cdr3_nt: TGCAGCGTTGGGACAGGGGCTGCCACTGAAGCTTTCTTT; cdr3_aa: CSVGTGAATEAFF
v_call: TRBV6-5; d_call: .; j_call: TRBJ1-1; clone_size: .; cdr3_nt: TGTGCCAATGCGATAGGGGTCGGGAACACTGAAGCTTTCTTT; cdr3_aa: CANAIGVGNTEAFF
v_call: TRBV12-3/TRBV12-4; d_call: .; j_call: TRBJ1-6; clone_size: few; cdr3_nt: TGTGCCAGCAGTTTAGTAGCAGGGACCCTCCACTTT; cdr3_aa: CASSLVAGTLHF
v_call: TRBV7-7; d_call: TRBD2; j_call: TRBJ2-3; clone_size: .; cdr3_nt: TGTGCTAGCAGCTTAGGACTAGCGGGGGCGGATACGCAGTATTTT; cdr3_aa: CASSLGLAGADTQYF
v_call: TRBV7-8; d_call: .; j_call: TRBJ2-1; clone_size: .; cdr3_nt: TGTGCCAGCAGCCCCAGCGGCAATGAGCAGTTCTTC; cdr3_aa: CASSPSGNEQFF